This T cell receptor beta chain came from a study of cytomegalovirus exposure and HLA in healthy donors. CDR1 KGHSH and CDR2 LQKENI come from the germline V gene. CDR3 length: 14 amino acids. Deletions cut 3 bases from V and 3 bases from J, with 11 bases between. PCR amplification relied on 60 Vbeta primers (plus 13 Jbeta primers). Using immunoSEQ multiplex PCR, the repertoire was profiled, and TCRdb retains in-frame clones only, with some absent. Among 140,000 to 150,000 clones listed, 80% were seen once. The receptor was isolated from a man between 35 and 55 years old in good health and CMV-seronegative. V gene TRBV18 combines with J gene TRBJ2-5; D is possibly TRBD2 (5 bases). Sequencing was performed on PBMCs. The CDR3 DNA reads as TGTGCCAGCTCACCGGACCTAGCTAAAGAGACCCAGTACTTC. As protein: CASSPDLAKETQYF.